These 14 T cell receptor beta chains came from one sample sequenced in a study of post-analysis software for immune sequencing data. Study-wide results and caveats: Five TRBV segments, including TRBV5-6, TRBV5-1 and TRBV20-1, were more frequent in patients than controls.

These TCRs' antigens remain unknown. TCR beta cDNA libraries included unique molecular identifiers. A single record per CDR3 protein comes from TCRdb applying MiXCR to the PCR reads. The sample shows a few hundred thousand distinct CDR3 sequences, 36% of them seen only once. The sample consisted of blood. The origin of the receptors is a girl under 18 with multiple sclerosis.

This clonotype was recorded many times. The rearrangement links TRBV28 to TRBJ1-5; D is ambiguous. With 5 bases removed from V and 7 bases from J, the gap between germline ends came to 12 bases. This CDR3 is built from 13 residues. CDR1 and CDR2 (germline): MDHEN, SYDVKM. CDR3 protein: CASSRFEGQPQHF. The DNA for the CDR3 is TGTGCCAGCAGTAGATTTGAGGGACAGCCCCAGCATTTT.

The chain links TRBV25-1 to TRBJ2-5; D unresolved. Looked up from germline, CDR1 is MGHDK and CDR2 is SYGVNS. Between the trimmed V and J ends, which lost 10 bases and 1 base, there was a span of 4 bases. The CDR3 sequence is 10 residues long. As DNA, the CDR3 is TGTGCCACCTTCCAAGAGACCCAGTACTTC. Its translation is CATFQETQYF. Complete variable domain (other parts from reference TRBV25-1 and TRBJ2-5): EADIYQTPRYLVIGTGKKITLECSQTMGHDKMYWYQQDPGMELHLIHYSYGVNSTEKGDLSSESTVSRIRTEHFPLTLESARPSHTSQYLCATFQETQYFGPGTRLLVL.

On this clonotype: This sequence may be a read error, since a much larger clone differs from it by one base. The chain recombines TRBV5-5 with TRBJ2-1; the match to TRBD2 covers 10 bases. CDR3 length: 15 residues. Germline values: CDR1 SGHKS, CDR2 YYEKEE (reference sequence). J lost 9 bases, V lost 0 bases, and 6 bases had no gene match. The CDR3 DNA reads as TGTGCCAGCAGCTTGGCGACTAGCGGGTACGGTGAGCAGTTCTTC. It specifies CASSLATSGYGEQFF. The complete variable domain, with remaining parts taken from reference TRBV5-5 and TRBJ2-1, reads DAGVTQSPTHLIKTRGQQVTLRCSPISGHKSVSWYQQVLGQGPQFIFQYYEKEERGRGNFPDRFSARQFPNYSSELNVNALLLGDSALYLCASSLATSGYGEQFFGPGTRLTVL.

This clonotype was recorded many times. The chain couples TRBV12-3 or TRBV12-4 to TRBJ1-5, with a possible D match to TRBD1 (5 bases). V shed 3 bases and J shed 1 base, with 7 bases lying between them. There are 14 residues in the CDR3. This chain's CDR3 is CASSFDRSNQPQHF. DNA of the CDR3: TGTGCCAGCAGTTTCGACAGAAGCAATCAGCCCCAGCATTTT.

This clonotype was found many times. This chain connects TRBV5-1 to TRBJ2-3; D may match TRBD1 or TRBD2 (5 bases each). The CDR3 runs 13 residues. V was shortened by 5 bases and J by 2 bases, with 9 bases between the two germline ends. The germline V gene has CDR1 SGHRS and CDR2 YFSETQ. The CDR3 DNA reads as TGCGCCAGCAGGGCAGGGACCACAGATACGCAGTATTTT. Translating gives CASRAGTTDTQYF.

With regard to this clonotype: A much larger clone sits a single nucleotide away, making a read error possible. The rearrangement uses TRBV20-1 and TRBJ2-1; D gene ambiguous. The CDR3 sequence is 12 residues long. Trimming cost V 2 bases and J 10 bases, with 12 bases left between them. Looked up from germline, CDR1 is DFQATT and CDR2 is SNEGSKA (reference sequence). CDR3 amino acids: CSARNRGTEQFF. The CDR3 region has the DNA TGCAGTGCTAGAAATAGAGGCACGGAGCAGTTCTTC.

Concerning this clonotype itself: Mismatch with germline at one junction end may stem from a read error. The chain carries TRBV12-3 or TRBV12-4 and TRBJ1-1; perhaps TRBD1 as D (5 bases). The CDR3 spans 14 residues. CDR3 bases: TGTGCCAGCACCCGGAGGGAGGGGAACACTGAAACTTTCTTT. Translating gives CASTRREGNTETFF.

The chain links TRBV2 to TRBJ2-7; 7 bases match TRBD1. The junction had 5 bases not matched to a gene; V was cut back by 7 bases and J by 2 bases. The CDR3 spans 13 residues. Germline-derived CDR1 and CDR2 are SNHLY and FYNNEI. In DNA, the CDR3 is TGTGCCAGCAACCAGAGGGGGCCCTACGAGCAGTACTTC. Protein sequence: CASNQRGPYEQYF.

The V gene is TRBV14, the J gene TRBJ1-1; D not resolved. Looked up from germline, CDR1 is SGHDN and CDR2 is FVKESK. The CDR3 has 13 residues. Trimming took 3 bases from V and 12 from J, leaving 17 bases between them. This chain's CDR3 is CASSQGAWVRPFF. The CDR3 DNA reads TGTGCCAGCAGCCAGGGCGCTTGGGTGCGCCCTTTCTTT.

This clonotype was counted a few times. The genes are TRBV5-1 and TRBJ1-1; D gene ambiguous. Germline V gives CDR1 SGHRS, CDR2 YFSETQ. The CDR3 extends over 15 amino acids. V lost 1 base to trimming and J lost 4 bases, with 14 bases between them. In nucleotides, the CDR3 is TGCGCCAGCAGCTTGCTAAACCGGGGAAGCACTGAAGCTTTCTTT. It encodes CASSLLNRGSTEAFF. The full variable domain, with the rest looked up from reference TRBV5-1 and TRBJ1-1, is KAGVTQTPRYLIKTRGQQVTLSCSPISGHRSVSWYQQTPGQGLQFLFEYFSETQRNKGNFPGRFSGRQFSNSRSEMNVSTLELGDSALYLCASSLLNRGSTEAFFGQGTRLTVV.

The gene calls are TRBV4-1 and TRBJ1-1, with D maybe TRBD1 (5 bases). The CDR3 extends over 16 amino acids. The V gene's germline CDR1 is MGHRA and CDR2 YSYEKL. The V and J ends lost 4 bases and 2 bases respectively, with 17 bases between them. The CDR3 here is CASSLMGERSNTEAFF. The CDR3 bases are TGCGCCAGCAGCCTCATGGGGGAAAGGAGTAACACTGAAGCTTTCTTT.

The chain joins TRBV29-1 to TRBJ2-1, with D maybe TRBD2 (6 bases). Germline CDR1 and CDR2: SQVTM and ANQGSEA. This CDR3 comprises 11 residues. Trimming took 3 bases from V and 9 from J, leaving 9 bases between them. The CDR3 DNA reads as TGCAGCGTTGACGGGGGTCCTGAGCAGTTCTTC. Amino acid sequence: CSVDGGPEQFF.

This clonotype has only a few counts. The chain links TRBV27 to TRBJ2-7; D is perhaps TRBD2 (6 bases). Germline CDR1 MNHEY, CDR2 SMNVEV (reference sequence). The CDR3 loop spans 14 amino acids. Deletions cut 5 bases from V and 7 bases from J, with 18 bases between. CDR3 amino acids: CASSPHTGTQEQYF. In DNA form, the CDR3 reads TGTGCCAGCAGTCCCCACACCGGGACTCAGGAGCAGTACTTC.

The sample holds many counts of this clonotype. This chain joins TRBV29-1 and TRBJ2-2; 9 bases line up with TRBD1. Germline CDR1 and CDR2: SQVTM and ANQGSEA. The length of the CDR3 is 13 residues. Germline trimming cut 8 bases from V and 4 bases from J; bases unmatched to any gene: 5. Written as DNA, the CDR3 is TGCAGCACGCGGACAGGGGTCACCGGGGAGCTGTTTTTT. Amino acids: CSTRTGVTGELFF.